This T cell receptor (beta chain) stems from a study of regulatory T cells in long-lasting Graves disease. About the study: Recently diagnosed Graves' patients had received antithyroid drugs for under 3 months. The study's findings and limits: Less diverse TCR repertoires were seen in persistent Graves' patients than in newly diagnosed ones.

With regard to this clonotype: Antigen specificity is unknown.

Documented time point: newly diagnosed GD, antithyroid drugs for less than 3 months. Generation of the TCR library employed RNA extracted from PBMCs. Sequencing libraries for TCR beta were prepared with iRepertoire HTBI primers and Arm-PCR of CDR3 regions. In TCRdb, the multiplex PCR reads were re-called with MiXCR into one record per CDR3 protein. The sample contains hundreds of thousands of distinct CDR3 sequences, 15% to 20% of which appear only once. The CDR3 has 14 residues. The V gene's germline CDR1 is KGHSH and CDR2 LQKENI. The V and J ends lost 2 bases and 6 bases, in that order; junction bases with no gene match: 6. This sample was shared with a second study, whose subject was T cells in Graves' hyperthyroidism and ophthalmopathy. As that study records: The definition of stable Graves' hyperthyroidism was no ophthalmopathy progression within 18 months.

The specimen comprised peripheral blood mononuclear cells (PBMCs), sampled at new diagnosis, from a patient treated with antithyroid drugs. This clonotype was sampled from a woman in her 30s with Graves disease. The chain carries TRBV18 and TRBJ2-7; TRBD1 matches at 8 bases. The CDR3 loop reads CASSPGIDRGEQYF. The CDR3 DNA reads TGTGCCAGCTCACCAGGGATCGACAGGGGCGAGCAGTACTTC.